This T cell receptor (beta chain) was obtained from a study of T cell repertoires in ileal Crohn's disease. The study's findings and limits: Clonal expansions were more frequent in active smokers than non-smokers at surgery. Endoscopic recurrence occurred in every patient whose clonality exceeded 26.8%.

Worth noting for this clone: No antigen is known for it.

TCRdb's copy holds only in-frame clones and misses some; the assay was immunoSEQ multiplex PCR. The table shows roughly 16,000 clones, with 85% to 95% occurring only once. There are 13 residues in the CDR3. Germline V gives CDR1 SGHTA, CDR2 FQGTGA. J was trimmed by 10 bases and V by 3 bases; bases with no gene match: 4. The sample was ileal tissue. The origin of this receptor is an adult with Crohn's disease. The J gene is TRBJ2-1, the V gene TRBV7-3, with 9 nucleotides matching TRBD2. The CDR3 reads CASSLELAGEQFF. The DNA for the CDR3 is TGTGCCAGCAGCTTGGAGCTAGCGGGAGAGCAGTTCTTC.